Below, 9 T cell receptor beta chains from the same sample are listed, as sequenced in a study of PD-L1 blockade in urothelial cancer. Here immunoSEQ multiplex PCR was the method, and the copy in TCRdb shows in-frame clones only, minus some. The data contain under 90,000 clones, 85% to 95% of them singletons. The input for sequencing was PBMCs, taken around atezolizumab (anti-PD-L1) treatment. These receptor sequences come from a man aged 55 to 70 with urothelial cancer.

The chain has TRBV19 and TRBJ1-1; 8 bases fit TRBD1. Germline CDR1 LNHDA, CDR2 SQIVND (reference sequence). The ends lost 6 bases at V and 0 bases at J; junction bases unmatched: 6. The CDR3 length is 15 residues. The CDR3 bases are TGTGCCAGTAGGCGGCCAGGGGGCATGAACACTGAAGCTTTCTTT. As protein: CASRRPGGMNTEAFF.

The chain joins TRBV30 to TRBJ1-1; TRBD1 is a possible D gene (5 bases). The germline gives CDR1 GTSNPN, CDR2 SVGIG (reference sequence). The CDR3 has 16 amino acids. V dropped 4 bases and J dropped 1 base, with 19 bases sitting between them. This chain's CDR3 is CAWTDRRGRWNTEAFF. The CDR3 DNA follows: TGTGCCTGGACCGACCGGCGGGGGAGATGGAACACTGAAGCTTTCTTT.

V and J are TRBV7-3 and TRBJ2-7, with 8 bases aligning to TRBD2. CDR3 length: 14 amino acids. The J segment lost 2 bases and the V segment lost 5 bases, leaving 5 bases of the junction unmatched. CDR1 is SGHTA and CDR2 is FQGTGA in the germline V gene. CDR3 loop: CASSLGGAAYEQYF. The DNA for the CDR3 is TGTGCCAGCAGCCTCGGGGGGGCGGCCTACGAGCAGTACTTC.

This rearrangement joins TRBV7-9 to TRBJ1-2, with 8 bases aligning to TRBD1. The trim removed 5 bases at V and 1 base at J, leaving 3 bases unmatched. The germline V gene has CDR1 SEHNR and CDR2 FQNEAQ (reference sequence). CDR3 size: 14 residues. This chain's CDR3 is CASSLTGVNYGYTF. CDR3 DNA sequence: TGTGCCAGCAGCCTGACAGGGGTTAACTATGGCTACACCTTC.

V gene TRBV5-4 combines with J gene TRBJ2-1, with a weak D call TRBD1 (5 bases). Per germline, CDR1 SGHNT and CDR2 YYREEE (reference sequence). The CDR3 spans 15 residues. V was trimmed by 3 bases and J by 5 bases, leaving 15 bases between them. This CDR3 is CASSSKTGPDNEQFF. CDR3 coding DNA: TGTGCCAGCAGCTCGAAAACAGGACCGGACAATGAGCAGTTCTTC.

The V call is TRBV19, the J call TRBJ2-7, with TRBD1 matching 11 bases. V was clipped by 5 bases and J by 6 bases; unmatched bases: 9. CDR3 size: 15 residues. Germline V CDR1 and CDR2: LNHDA, SQIVND (reference sequence). The DNA of the CDR3 is TGTGCCAGTAGTTCATCGGGACAGGGGGTTGGCGAGCAGTACTTC. Amino acid sequence: CASSSSGQGVGEQYF.

The chain couples TRBV7-8 to TRBJ1-5; TRBD1 might be the D (5 bases). The CDR3 is 16 amino acids. The V and J ends lost 0 bases and 6 bases respectively, with 15 bases between them. The germline CDR1 and CDR2 sequences are SGHVS and FQNEAQ. In nucleotides, the CDR3 is TGTGCCAGCAGCTTAGCGATCGGGCAGGGAAGTCAGCCCCAGCATTTT. Translated: CASSLAIGQGSQPQHF.

CDR3 region: CATSRDRGQPQHF. CDR3 sequence (DNA): TGTGCCACCAGCAGAGATCGAGGGCAGCCCCAGCATTTT. The chain uses TRBV15 and TRBJ1-5; D uncertain. The CDR3 runs 13 residues. Germline V gene lookup returns CDR1 LNHNV and CDR2 YYDKDF (reference sequence). Trimming took 0 bases from V and 7 from J, leaving 7 bases between them.

This chain links TRBV18 with TRBJ1-3; perhaps TRBD1 as D (6 bases). With 5 bases removed from V and 0 bases from J, the gap between germline ends came to 17 bases. Germline CDR1 reads KGHSH; CDR2 reads LQKENI. There are 17 residues in the CDR3. The CDR3, as DNA: TGTGCCAGCTCAAGGGTACAGGGACCCTTCTCTGGAAACACCATATATTTT. It codes for CASSRVQGPFSGNTIYF.